Listed here are 2 T cell receptor beta chains from one sample, sequenced in a study of monozygotic twins with inflammatory bowel disease. Reprocessing the 5' RACE reads, TCRdb reports a single entry for every CDR3 protein and omits DNA. Its listing shows about 380,000 distinct CDR3 sequences. The sequencing input was blood. The origin of the receptors is a human donor with ulcerative colitis or Crohn's disease, or a healthy co-twin of an affected twin (not recorded which).

This chain joins TRBV20-1 and TRBJ2-1. The CDR3 loop spans 13 amino acids. Germline assignment: CDR1 DFQATT and CDR2 SNEGSKA (reference sequence). CDR3 amino acids: CSASLAAVNEQFF.

The chain joins TRBV12-3 or TRBV12-4 to TRBJ2-7; checking the TCRdb D call of TRBD2 is not possible without DNA. The CDR3 totals 15 residues. CDR3 in amino acids: CASSPKVGLTYEQYF.